The present entry profiles one TCR beta chain with its context. How the authors handled the data: Nucleated cell counts were estimated from reference gene primer amplification. Generated by immunoSEQ multiplex PCR, the TCRdb table keeps only in-frame clones and is missing some. V and J calls and clone size are as listed in that table; D and trimming were resolved from the DNA. The sample comprises about 400,000 clones, around 87% of which are singletons, and approximately 0.96% rests with the top ten. This sample was taken from a study of blood T cell repertoires in COVID-19. CDR3 length: 13 residues. Trimming removed 2 bases from V and 7 bases from J; junction bases left unmatched: 6. The germline gives CDR1 SQVTM, CDR2 ANQGSEA.

The clonotype originates from a woman aged 25 to 39 with acute COVID-19. This chain connects TRBV29-1 to TRBJ2-3; 7 bases are a match to TRBD1. The sequenced sample was PBMCs or T cells enriched from blood (not recorded which). CDR3 amino acids: CSVEPRQGYTQYF. CDR3 DNA: TGCAGCGTTGAACCCCGACAGGGTTATACGCAGTATTTT.